The TCR beta chain under discussion was sequenced for a study of T cell responses to AZD1222 COVID-19 vaccine. Generated by immunoSEQ multiplex PCR, the TCRdb table keeps only in-frame clones and is missing some. Seen here are fewer than 120,000 clones, just under 95% observed once, and the top ten hold 2.5%. Second-dose schedules of about 4 or about 12 weeks were combined. V lost 1 base and J lost 6; bases outside the gene matches: 7. This CDR3 comprises 15 residues. Germline CDR1 reads SGHNT; CDR2 reads YENEEA. Findings of the study overall: Seropositive AZD1222 recipients at baseline numbered only five to seven. White British ancestry dominated among donors, who included more females, and clonal diversity was possibly underestimated. Spike-wide vaccine-associated CD4 TCRs dominated at 160-218 and 743-854.

Turning to this clone: Its antigen is not identified.

This TCR was recovered from an adult who received the AZD1222 COVID-19 vaccine. Sequenced material: peripheral blood, taken 28 days after the second AZD1222 dose. This chain joins TRBV11-3 and TRBJ2-7; 9 positions agree with TRBD2. The CDR3 DNA is TGTGCCAGCAGCTTAGTGCTAGCGGGACCCTCCGAGCAGTACTTC. Translated, it gives CASSLVLAGPSEQYF.